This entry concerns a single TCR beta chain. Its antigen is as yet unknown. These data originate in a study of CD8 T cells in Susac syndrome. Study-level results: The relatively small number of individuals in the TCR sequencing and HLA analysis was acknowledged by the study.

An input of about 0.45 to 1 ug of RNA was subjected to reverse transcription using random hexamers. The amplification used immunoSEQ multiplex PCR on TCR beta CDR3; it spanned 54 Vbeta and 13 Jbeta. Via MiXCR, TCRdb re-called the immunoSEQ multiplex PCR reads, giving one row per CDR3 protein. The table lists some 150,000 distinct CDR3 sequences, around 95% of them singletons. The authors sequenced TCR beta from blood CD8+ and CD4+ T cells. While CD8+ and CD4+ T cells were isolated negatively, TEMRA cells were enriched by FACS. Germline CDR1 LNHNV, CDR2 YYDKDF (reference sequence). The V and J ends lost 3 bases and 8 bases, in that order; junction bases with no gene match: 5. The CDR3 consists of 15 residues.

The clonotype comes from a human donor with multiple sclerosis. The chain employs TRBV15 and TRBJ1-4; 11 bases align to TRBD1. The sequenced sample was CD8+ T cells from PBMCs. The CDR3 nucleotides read TGTGCCACCAGCAGTTTAAGGGACAGGGGGGAAAAACTGTTTTTT. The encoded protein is CATSSLRDRGEKLFF. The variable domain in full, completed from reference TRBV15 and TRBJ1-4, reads DAMVIQNPRYQVTQFGKPVTLSCSQTLNHNVMYWYQQKSSQAPKLLFHYYDKDFNNEADTPDNFQSRRPNTSFCFLDIRSPGLGDTAMYLCATSSLRDRGEKLFFGSGTQLSVL.